A selection of T cell receptor beta chains follows, all from one sample in a study of regulatory T cells in long-lasting Graves disease. TCRdb independently ran MiXCR on the multiplex PCR reads; one entry per CDR3 protein. The table includes hundreds of thousands of distinct CDR3 sequences, around 15% detected once. The sample was also reused in another study, on T cells in Graves' hyperthyroidism and ophthalmopathy.

This sample comprised peripheral blood mononuclear cells (PBMCs), obtained at new diagnosis, from a patient treated with antithyroid drugs. These TCRs come from a woman aged 25-40 years with Graves disease. CDR3s include the opening cysteine and the closing phenylalanine or tryptophan. A D gene is named only where the DNA matches it firmly. Size tells how often a clone was seen (once, few, many) or the class of an expanded clone, and some rows leave it out.

CASSQAINSPGYTF TGTGCCAGCAGCCAAGCAATAAACAGCCCTGGCTACACCTTC TRBJ1-2 . TRBV3-1 .
CASSQGTVNTEAFF TGTGCCAGCAGCCAAGGAACCGTGAACACTGAAGCTTTCTTT TRBJ1-1 many TRBV3-1 .
CASSTAGTTVEQYF TGTGCCAGCAGTACGGCCGGGACCACTGTCGAGCAGTACTTC TRBJ2-7 many TRBV6-1 .
CASSPGDRGHQPQHF TGTGCCAGCAGCCCGGGGGACAGGGGGCATCAGCCCCAGCATTTT TRBJ1-5 many TRBV7-2 TRBD1
CASSLVPTDYGYTF TGTGCCAGCAGCTTAGTCCCTACAGACTATGGCTACACCTTC TRBJ1-2 . TRBV7-9 .
CASSQDLNTQYF TGTGCCAGCAGCCAAGATTTAAATACGCAGTATTTT TRBJ2-3 . TRBV3-1 .
CASSYADKNTEAFF TGTGCCAGCAGTTACGCAGACAAGAACACTGAAGCTTTCTTT TRBJ1-1 many TRBV6-9 .
CATSDFSGSSYNEQFF TGTGCCACCAGTGATTTTTCCGGAAGCTCCTACAATGAGCAGTTCTTC TRBJ2-1 many TRBV24-1 .
CAISSTGRTGNTIYF TGTGCCATCAGTTCCACCGGGAGGACTGGAAACACCATATATTTT TRBJ1-3 many TRBV10-3 .
CASSRDGYTDTQYF TGCGCCAGCAGCCGCGACGGTTACACAGATACGCAGTATTTT TRBJ2-3 many TRBV5-1 .
CASSHLQGTTEAFF TGTGCCAGCAGCCACCTACAGGGAACCACTGAAGCTTTCTTT TRBJ1-1 many TRBV3-1 .
CASRRLVGEQFF TGTGCCAGCAGACGACTAGTAGGTGAGCAGTTCTTC TRBJ2-1 few TRBV5-6 .
CASSLKRPEAFF TGTGCCAGCAGCCTTAAGCGACCTGAAGCTTTCTTT TRBJ1-1 many TRBV6-1 .
CASSQTSGDYQETQYF TGTGCCAGCAGCCAGACTAGCGGAGATTACCAAGAGACCCAGTACTTC TRBJ2-5 few TRBV7-8 TRBD2
CASMAGQPNTGELFF TGTGCCAGTATGGCGGGACAGCCGAACACCGGGGAGCTGTTTTTT TRBJ2-2 few TRBV28 .
CAWSRGTADVRGYNEQFF TGTGCCTGGAGTAGGGGGACAGCGGATGTTAGGGGCTACAATGAGCAGTTCTTC TRBJ2-1 few TRBV30 TRBD1
CASSLGTSGSLDTQYF TGTGCCAGCAGCCTAGGGACTAGCGGATCCTTAGATACGCAGTATTTT TRBJ2-3 few TRBV7-9 TRBD2
CASSSLPPTAGSYEQYF TGCGCCAGCAGCTCCTTACCCCCCACCGCAGGATCCTACGAGCAGTACTTC TRBJ2-7 . TRBV5-1 .
CASSLGLARNTEAFF TGCGCCAGCAGCTTGGGACTGGCCAGGAACACTGAAGCTTTCTTT TRBJ1-1 many TRBV5-1 .
CASSPQRQNTEAFF TGTGCCAGCAGCCCGCAACGACAGAACACTGAAGCTTTCTTT TRBJ1-1 many TRBV7-9 .
CASGTGDPRETQYF TGTGCCAGCGGGACCGGGGACCCTCGAGAGACCCAGTACTTC TRBJ2-5 many TRBV6-1 .
CASSLPVGRSPLHF TGTGCCAGCAGTTTACCGGTCGGTCGATCACCCCTCCACTTT TRBJ1-6 many TRBV28 .
CASSAADKDGYTF TGTGCCAGCAGTGCGGCAGATAAGGATGGCTACACCTTC TRBJ1-2 many TRBV6-1 .
CASSRRPGVGNNEQFF TGTGCCAGCAGTCGCCGCCCGGGAGTTGGGAACAATGAGCAGTTCTTC TRBJ2-1 few TRBV6-2/TRBV6-3 .
CASSVQGRTGELFF TGTGCCAGCAGTGTGCAGGGCCGCACCGGGGAGCTGTTTTTT TRBJ2-2 many TRBV2 .
CASRSTGPNEQFF TGTGCCAGCAGATCGACAGGGCCCAATGAGCAGTTCTTC TRBJ2-1 many TRBV27 TRBD1
CASSGLDRVRSYEQYF TGTGCCAGCTCAGGACTGGACAGGGTTCGTTCCTACGAGCAGTACTTC TRBJ2-7 many TRBV18 TRBD1
CASSLVLAGGGLDIQYF TGTGCCAGCAGCTTAGTCCTAGCGGGAGGAGGGTTGGACATTCAGTACTTC TRBJ2-4 few TRBV7-9 TRBD2
CSAREDGGTYEQYF TGCAGTGCTAGAGAAGACGGTGGGACCTACGAGCAGTACTTC TRBJ2-7 . TRBV20-1 .
CASSPSSSYEQYF TGTGCCAGCAGCCCCTCGAGCTCCTACGAGCAGTACTTC TRBJ2-7 many TRBV7-2 .
CASSPEGLAGIYEQYF TGTGCCAGCAGCCCGGAGGGACTAGCGGGGATATACGAGCAGTACTTC TRBJ2-7 few TRBV7-9 TRBD2
CASTPGLAGGIETQYF TGTGCCAGCACACCGGGACTAGCGGGAGGGATAGAGACCCAGTACTTC TRBJ2-5 many TRBV27 TRBD2
CASSLLGTGLYGYTF TGTGCCAGCAGTTTGCTTGGGACAGGGCTATATGGCTACACCTTC TRBJ1-2 many TRBV28 TRBD1
CASSQVTSLLFTGELFF TGTGCCAGCAGCCAAGTGACTAGCCTTCTCTTCACCGGGGAGCTGTTTTTT TRBJ2-2 . TRBV4-2 TRBD2
CASNRLAGGPGNEQFF TGTGCCAGCAACAGACTAGCGGGGGGGCCGGGAAATGAGCAGTTCTTC TRBJ2-1 . TRBV3-1 TRBD2
CAISESARTDGEQFF TGTGCCATCAGTGAGTCGGCAAGGACAGATGGTGAGCAGTTCTTC TRBJ2-1 . TRBV10-3 .
CASSLRGYEAFF TGTGCCAGCAGCTTAAGGGGCTATGAAGCTTTCTTT TRBJ1-1 many TRBV7-9 .
CASDPSGANVLTF TGTGCCAGCGACCCCTCTGGGGCCAACGTCCTGACTTTC TRBJ2-6 . TRBV2 .
CASSQPRGNGYTF TGTGCCAGCAGCCAGCCACGAGGGAATGGCTACACCTTC TRBJ1-2 few TRBV3-1 .
CASSPGLVGELFF TGTGCCAGCTCACCAGGGTTGGTCGGGGAGCTGTTTTTT TRBJ2-2 few TRBV18 .
CASSRMTVNAEAFF TGTGCCAGCAGTCGGATGACAGTGAACGCTGAAGCTTTCTTT TRBJ1-1 . TRBV6-2/TRBV6-3 .
CASSPRSGGGVNEKLFF TGTGCCAGCTCACCTCGATCTGGAGGGGGCGTCAATGAAAAACTGTTTTTT TRBJ1-4 . TRBV18 TRBD1